Below, 21 T cell receptor beta chains from the same sample are listed, as sequenced in a study of blood T cell repertoires in COVID-19. The data were produced by immunoSEQ multiplex PCR, yet TCRdb's version contains in-frame clones alone and is incomplete. This sample yields about 230,000 clones, of which less than 90% are seen a single time; roughly 3.3% belongs to the top ten. Sequencing used PBMCs or T cells enriched from blood (not recorded which). These receptors all stem from a woman aged 50 to 60 in a cohort exposed to, infected with or recovered from COVID-19 (not recorded which).

The chain employs TRBV7-9 and TRBJ1-1; D might be TRBD1 (5 bases). From germline, CDR1 is SEHNR and CDR2 FQNEAQ (reference sequence). The CDR3 consists of 14 residues. The V gene lost 5 bases and the J gene lost 5 bases, with 15 bases spanning the gap. In DNA, the CDR3 is TGTGCCAGCAGCATTCAGGGAGGTTGGACTGAAGCTTTCTTT. As protein: CASSIQGGWTEAFF.

The J gene is TRBJ1-1, the V gene TRBV28; TRBD1 matches 8 bases. Germline values: CDR1 MDHEN, CDR2 SYDVKM. This CDR3 contains 15 residues. V trimming: 3 bases; J trimming: 5 bases; junction bases outside the gene matches: 8. This chain's CDR3 is CASSLRQGAYTEAFF. CDR3 nucleotides: TGTGCCAGCAGTTTGAGGCAGGGGGCATATACTGAAGCTTTCTTT.

This chain joins TRBV5-6 and TRBJ1-1; D gene uncertain. This CDR3 is built from 13 residues. Trimming cost V 5 bases and J 0 bases, with 8 bases left between them. CDR1 is SGHDT, CDR2 YYEEEE, per germline. Here the CDR3 DNA reads TGTGCCAGCAGTTCGACATTGAACACTGAAGCTTTCTTT. It specifies CASSSTLNTEAFF.

The chain uses TRBV4-1 and TRBJ2-3; D is ambiguous. V was shortened by 2 bases and J by 5 bases, with 8 bases between the two germline ends. The germline CDR1 and CDR2 sequences are MGHRA and YSYEKL. This CDR3 spans 13 amino acids. Here the CDR3 DNA reads TGCGCCAGCAGCCAACCCCCCCTAGATACGCAGTATTTT. Residues: CASSQPPLDTQYF.

This chain connects TRBV7-3 to TRBJ1-6; the match to TRBD1 covers 10 bases. This CDR3 is built from 18 residues. Germline values: CDR1 SGHTA, CDR2 FQGTGA. J was trimmed by 2 bases and V by 5 bases; bases with no gene match: 9. The CDR3: CASSMAGGTGAYNSPLHF. DNA for the CDR3: TGTGCCAGCAGCATGGCGGGCGGGACAGGGGCCTATAATTCACCCCTCCACTTT.

This clone has a single count. The chain joins TRBV10-3 to TRBJ2-1, with a weak D call TRBD1 (6 bases). The V gene lost 9 bases and the J gene lost 5 bases, with 11 bases spanning the gap. The CDR3 has 12 amino acids. CDR1 ENHRY and CDR2 SYGVKD come from the germline V gene. The CDR3 DNA reads as TGTGCCATGGATACAGGGAACAATGAGCAGTTCTTC. Translating it yields CAMDTGNNEQFF.

The chain joins TRBV27 to TRBJ2-3; 14 bases align to TRBD2. Trimming cost V 5 bases and J 3 bases; bases outside gene matches: 4. Per the germline V gene, CDR1 is MNHEY and CDR2 is SMNVEV (reference sequence). The CDR3 has 16 amino acids. Here the CDR3 reads CASSPGTSGGTDTQYF. The CDR3 nucleotides read TGTGCCAGCAGTCCCGGGACTAGCGGGGGAACAGATACGCAGTATTTT.

This chain connects TRBV5-4 to TRBJ2-1; 7 positions agree with TRBD2. The junction had 5 bases not matched to a gene; V was cut back by 2 bases and J by 0 bases. Germline CDR1 and CDR2: SGHNT and YYREEE (reference sequence). The CDR3 runs to 16 residues. CDR3 residues: CASSFWRGSSYNEQFF. CDR3 DNA sequence: TGTGCCAGCAGCTTTTGGCGGGGGAGCTCCTACAATGAGCAGTTCTTC.

The chain couples TRBV18 to TRBJ1-2; a possible D gene is TRBD1 (5 bases). This CDR3 has 13 amino acids. Deletions cut 1 base from V and 7 bases from J, with 10 bases between. Germline V gene sequence: CDR1 KGHSH, CDR2 LQKENI. The CDR3 loop is CASSPQGRGGYTF. As DNA, the CDR3 is TGTGCCAGCTCACCACAGGGGAGGGGTGGCTACACCTTC.

The J gene is TRBJ2-3, the V gene TRBV3-1 (or the pseudogene TRBV3-2); no clear D gene. The ends were cut back, 6 bases at V and 2 bases at J, with 3 bases in the middle. This CDR3 is 11 amino acids long. Germline V gene sequence: CDR1 LGHDT, CDR2 YNNKEL (reference sequence). The DNA for the CDR3 is TGTGCCAGCAGACTCACAGATACGCAGTATTTT. It translates to CASRLTDTQYF.

This rearrangement joins TRBV7-2 to TRBJ2-7, with TRBD1 identical over 10 bases. V trimming: 5 bases; J trimming: 4 bases; junction bases outside the gene matches: 5. The CDR3 has 14 amino acids. CDR1 and CDR2 (germline): SGHTA, FQGNSA. The CDR3 DNA sequence: TGTGCCAGCAGCATCAGACAGGGGGCTTACGAGCAGTACTTC. The encoded protein is CASSIRQGAYEQYF.

The chain couples TRBV18 to TRBJ1-1; D is ambiguous. The V gene's germline CDR1 is KGHSH and CDR2 LQKENI. V was clipped by 0 bases and J by 4 bases, with 12 bases between them. CDR3 size: 15 residues. DNA for the CDR3: TGTGCCAGCTCACCACCGTCGCAGGCGGGCACTGAAGCTTTCTTT. This gives the protein CASSPPSQAGTEAFF.

The rearrangement joins TRBV4-3 to TRBJ1-2; 7 nucleotides match TRBD1. The germline V gene encodes CDR1 LGHNA and CDR2 YSLEER. The CDR3 spans 16 residues. With V trimmed by 4 bases and J by 0 bases, 8 bases remained unmatched. The CDR3 nucleotides are TGCGCCAGCAGCCTTATGACAGGGCAAGCTAACTATGGCTACACCTTC. Protein sequence: CASSLMTGQANYGYTF.

This chain joins TRBV2 and TRBJ1-5, with 8 nucleotides matching TRBD1. Germline V gives CDR1 SNHLY, CDR2 FYNNEI. V was pared by 5 bases and J by 2 bases, with 8 bases of the junction left unmatched. This CDR3 spans 16 amino acids. The CDR3 DNA sequence: TGTGCCAGCAGTAAGGACAGGGCAGTAGGCAATCAGCCCCAGCATTTT. As protein: CASSKDRAVGNQPQHF.

This chain connects TRBV28 to TRBJ1-1, with D hard to call. Germline CDR1 reads MDHEN; CDR2 reads SYDVKM. The CDR3 is made up of 12 amino acids. Trimming took off 4 bases at V and 7 bases at J, with 10 bases between the two ends. The CDR3 here is CASSSLNLEAFF. CDR3 nucleotides: TGTGCCAGCAGTTCCCTAAACCTTGAAGCTTTCTTT. Filled out from reference TRBV28 and TRBJ1-1, the complete variable domain reads DVKVTQSSRYLVKRTGEKVFLECVQDMDHENMFWYRQDPGLGLRLIYFSYDVKMKEKGDIPEGYSVSREKKERFSLILESASTNQTSMYLCASSSLNLEAFFGQGTRLTVV.

The V and J genes are TRBV7-3 and TRBJ1-1; D is ambiguous. Per germline, CDR1 SGHTA and CDR2 FQGTGA. V was pared by 2 bases and J by 5 bases, with 15 bases between. This CDR3 has 15 residues. This CDR3 is CASSLEKIGVTEAFF. DNA of the CDR3: TGTGCCAGCAGCTTAGAAAAAATCGGGGTTACTGAAGCTTTCTTT.

CDR3 coding DNA: TGTGCCAGTAGCAGGGACAAGAACACTGAAGCTTTCTTT. As protein: CASSRDKNTEAFF. The chain couples TRBV19 to TRBJ1-1, with D perhaps matching TRBD1 (6 bases). Trimming cost V 6 bases and J 1 base, with 9 bases left between them. This CDR3 contains 13 residues. Germline assignment: CDR1 LNHDA and CDR2 SQIVND (reference sequence). Supplemented by reference TRBV19 and TRBJ1-1, the full variable domain reads DGGITQSPKYLFRKEGQNVTLSCEQNLNHDAMYWYRQDPGQGLRLIYYSQIVNDFQKGDIAEGYSVSREKKESFPLTVTSAQKNPTAFYLCASSRDKNTEAFFGQGTRLTVV.

The gene calls are TRBV19 and TRBJ1-2, with D maybe TRBD1 (6 bases). Trimming pared 10 bases from V and 6 bases from J, leaving 15 bases between. This CDR3 has 12 amino acids. Germline assignment: CDR1 LNHDA and CDR2 SQIVND (reference sequence). The CDR3: CATSPGVHGYTF. CDR3 DNA: TGTGCCACCTCCCCAGGGGTGCATGGCTACACCTTC.

This chain uses TRBV7-2 with TRBJ2-5; 7 bases fit TRBD2. The CDR3 has 19 residues. Germline lookup yields CDR1 SGHTA and CDR2 FQGNSA. The junction had 16 bases not matched to a gene; V was cut back by 1 base and J by 2 bases. The CDR3 loop is CASSLEVLGLAGEQETQYF. CDR3 DNA sequence: TGTGCCAGCAGCTTAGAAGTACTGGGACTCGCGGGGGAGCAAGAGACCCAGTACTTC.

J is TRBJ2-5 and V is TRBV7-6; TRBD1 might be the D (5 bases). V lost 2 bases, J lost 5 bases, and 9 bases lay in between. The CDR3 runs to 13 residues. Germline assignment: CDR1 SGHVS and CDR2 FNYEAQ. In DNA form, the CDR3 reads TGTGCCAGCAGCTTAAACAGGTTGGAGACCCAGTACTTC. This codes for CASSLNRLETQYF.

V is TRBV14 and J is TRBJ2-2, with D perhaps TRBD2 (5 bases). The CDR3 totals 15 residues. In germline, CDR1 is SGHDN, CDR2 FVKESK. Trimming shortened V by 0 bases and J by 1 base, and 6 bases separated the two germline ends. CDR3 nucleotides: TGTGCCAGCAGCCAAGAACTAGGGAACACCGGGGAGCTGTTTTTT. Residues: CASSQELGNTGELFF.